This note documents a single T cell receptor (beta chain) sequence. The assay was immunoSEQ multiplex PCR, and TCRdb's table has in-frame clones only and misses some. Of over 2 million clones in the sample, 80% to 95% are singletons; the top ten hold around 0.4%. This sample is part of a study of shared clonotypes between healthy human individuals. This TCR was recovered from a man younger than 35 in good health. Some clones in this sample may be carry-over from other donors' samples. Sequencing was done on a sample of naive CD4+ T cells from PBMCs. Subset indicated: CD45RA+ positively selected.

The CDR3 sequence: CSLAPQPQHF. As DNA, the CDR3 is TGCAGCCTAGCACCTCAGCCCCAGCATTTT. This rearrangement joins TRBV29-1 to TRBJ1-5; D gene uncertain. The V gene lost 8 bases and the J gene lost 6 bases, with 8 bases spanning the gap. Germline CDR1 is SQVTM and CDR2 is ANQGSEA. The CDR3 has 10 amino acids.